The 10 T cell receptor beta chains listed next were all sequenced from one sample in a study of blood T cell repertoires in COVID-19. Sequenced by immunoSEQ multiplex PCR; TCRdb stores in-frame clones only, minus some. The sample consists of hundreds of thousands of clones, 80% to 90% of them appearing once. Sequencing was carried out using PBMCs or T cells enriched from blood (not recorded which). The receptors were sampled from a man aged 30-40 years who had recovered from COVID-19.

This clone was seen a handful of times. This sample also contains other DNA sequences that code for the same CDR3. The rearrangement uses TRBV28 and TRBJ2-7; weak D call: TRBD1 (6 bases). The germline V gene encodes CDR1 MDHEN and CDR2 SYDVKM. Trimming pared 3 bases from V and 4 bases from J, leaving 7 bases between. The CDR3 covers 12 residues. For the CDR3, the DNA is TGTGCCAGCAGTTTGACAGGTTACGAGCAGTACTTC. This codes for CASSLTGYEQYF.

The sample holds a few counts of this clone. The genes are TRBV5-5 and TRBJ2-2, with D tentatively TRBD2 (5 bases). V was shortened by 4 bases and J by 1 base, with 8 bases between the two germline ends. Germline values: CDR1 SGHKS, CDR2 YYEKEE (reference sequence). The CDR3 extends over 14 amino acids. CDR3 in amino acids: CASSPSGNTGELFF. CDR3 coding DNA: TGTGCCAGCAGCCCAAGCGGGAACACCGGGGAGCTGTTTTTT.

This chain connects TRBV18 to TRBJ2-3, with 11 bases aligning to TRBD2. Germline CDR1 reads KGHSH; CDR2 reads LQKENI. The CDR3 consists of 16 residues. Trimming cost V 6 bases and J 1 base; bases outside gene matches: 6. The DNA for the CDR3 is TGTGCCAGCTCGCCGGGACTAGCGGCCCGCACAGATACGCAGTATTTT. Translation: CASSPGLAARTDTQYF.

The chain is built from TRBV28 and TRBJ2-1; perhaps TRBD1 as D (5 bases). CDR1 MDHEN and CDR2 SYDVKM come from the germline V gene. V was cut by 7 bases and J by 3 bases, with 16 bases left in between. The CDR3 consists of 15 residues. CDR3 sequence: CASKGWGNYYNEQFF. Written as DNA, the CDR3 is TGTGCCAGCAAGGGGTGGGGAAATTACTACAATGAGCAGTTCTTC.

This clone was seen more than once but under ten times. V and J are TRBV27 and TRBJ1-2; D is possibly TRBD1 (6 bases). Germline CDR1 is MNHEY and CDR2 is SMNVEV (reference sequence). Trimming took 3 bases from V and 5 from J, leaving 13 bases between them. The CDR3 has 14 residues. CDR3 sequence (DNA): TGTGCCAGCAGTTTTATAGGGGGTTTTTATGGCTACACCTTC. Translating it yields CASSFIGGFYGYTF.

V and J are TRBV28 and TRBJ1-6, with 9 bases fitting TRBD1. Trimming took 4 bases from V and 8 from J; bases not matched to a gene: 9. Germline CDR1 reads MDHEN; CDR2 reads SYDVKM. The CDR3 totals 16 residues. As DNA, the CDR3 is TGTGCCAGCAGTTCCGCACAGGGGGCACTTTATTCACCCCTCCACTTT. The encoded protein is CASSSAQGALYSPLHF.

This sequence joins TRBV9 and TRBJ2-3; 8 positions agree with TRBD2. J gave up 8 bases and V 4 bases, and 9 bases lay outside the gene matches. This CDR3 contains 14 residues. Germline CDR1 and CDR2: SGDLS and YYNGEE. The CDR3: CASSHSGGAGTQYF. The CDR3 region has the DNA TGTGCCAGCAGCCACTCGGGGGGGGCGGGTACGCAGTATTTT.

V gene TRBV11-2 combines with J gene TRBJ1-2; a possible D gene is TRBD1 (6 bases). V lost 0 bases and J lost 1, with 12 bases in between. CDR3 size: 16 residues. Germline assignment: CDR1 SGHAT and CDR2 FQNNGV. CDR3 coding DNA: TGTGCCAGCAGCTTAGATCTGGACAGCATTAACTATGGCTACACCTTC. Amino acid sequence: CASSLDLDSINYGYTF.

This clone was counted only a few times. This chain uses TRBV27 with TRBJ1-2; 8 bases agree with TRBD1. The CDR3 is 16 amino acids. The germline gives CDR1 MNHEY, CDR2 SMNVEV (reference sequence). The junction had 9 bases not matched to a gene; V was cut back by 0 bases and J by 6 bases. In nucleotides, the CDR3 is TGTGCCAGCAGTTTATCCTGGGGCAGGGGGCTAGATGGCTACACCTTC. It encodes CASSLSWGRGLDGYTF.

This clone was counted between two and nine times. At one boundary the junction diverges from the germline segment, which might be a read error. The chain has TRBV18 and TRBJ2-7, with D perhaps TRBD1 (6 bases). The CDR3 sequence is 15 residues long. Germline V CDR1 and CDR2: KGHSH, LQKENI. The DNA for the CDR3 is TGTGCCAGCTCCCCACAGGGAGAGGGTAGGAACGAGCAGTACTTC. Translating it yields CASSPQGEGRNEQYF. Looking up the rest from reference TRBV18 and TRBJ2-7 gives the full variable domain: NAGVMQNPRHLVRRRGQEARLRCSPMKGHSHVYWYRQLPEEGLKFMVYLQKENIIDESGMPKERFSAEFPKEGPSILRIQQVVRGDSAAYFCASSPQGEGRNEQYFGPGTRLTVT.